One T cell receptor (beta chain) is described in this entry. Its antigen is unknown. One end of the junction does not line up with germline, which may come from a read error. The CDR3 has 12 residues. Germline loops: CDR1 MDHEN, CDR2 SYDVKM. This entry belongs to a study of shared clonotypes between healthy human individuals. Findings and caveats of the study: Larger richness was generally estimated for naive than memory subsets.

Sequenced by immunoSEQ multiplex PCR; TCRdb stores in-frame clones only, minus some. The sample yields about 1.1 million clones, 78% seen once. Sequencing used memory CD4+ T cells from PBMCs. Subset given: CD45RA-negative fraction. The TCR was taken from a man aged 18 to 30 in good health. Some clones in this sample may be carry-over from other donors' samples. V and J are TRBV28 and TRBJ2-7; 7 bases line up with TRBD1. CDR3 region: CASRSRTGQSGF. The CDR3, as DNA: TGTGCCAGCAGGTCTAGGACGGGACAGAGCGGCTTC.